A single sample gave rise to the 10 T cell receptor beta chains below, sequenced in a study of T cell clonality in common variable immunodeficiency. These TCRs are of unknown antigen specificity. Points from the study as a whole: In common variable immunodeficiency, TCR beta chains reportedly carried fewer deletions and N-nucleotide insertions.

Clones were read by immunoSEQ multiplex PCR, and TCRdb kept only the in-frame ones, dropping some. Listed for the sample are approximately 21,000 clones, none seen a single time. Sequenced sample: peripheral blood mononuclear cells. These TCRs come from a human donor with common variable immunodeficiency.

This clone turned up a few times. The read halts 3 residues ahead of the CDR3 end, with the missing end drawn from the germline J gene. The V gene is TRBV5-1, the J gene TRBJ2-7; 11 positions agree with TRBD2. Germline CDR1 is SGHRS and CDR2 is YFSETQ. V lost 4 bases to trimming and J lost 6 bases; unmatched junction nucleotides: 6. CDR3 length: 14 residues. Incomplete CDR3 DNA: TGCGCCAGCAGCCTAGCAACTAGCGGGAGCGAG. Translated: CASSLATSGSE. The CDR3, in full, reads CASSLATSGSEQYF.

A remark on this clone: The read ends 3 residues before the CDR3 terminus; that terminus is restored from the germline J gene. The gene calls are TRBV19 and TRBJ2-7; the match to TRBD2 covers 9 bases. With 3 bases clipped from V and 5 bases from J, the junction kept 8 bases outside the gene matches. Germline V gene lookup returns CDR1 LNHDA and CDR2 SQIVND (reference sequence). CDR3 size: 15 residues. The CDR3 bases that were read are TGTGCCAGTAGTATTACGGCTAGCGGGAAGCACGAG. This codes for CASSITASGKHE. The whole CDR3 sequence reads CASSITASGKHEQYF.

For this clone: The observed sequence ends 3 residues before the CDR3 terminus, with the missing tail filled in from the germline J gene. V is TRBV19 and J is TRBJ2-3; 7 bases are shared with TRBD1. Trimming at V came to 4 bases and at J to 3 bases, leaving 7 bases not matched to a gene. The CDR3 sequence is 15 residues long. Germline V CDR1 and CDR2: LNHDA, SQIVND (reference sequence). The CDR3 region is CASSTHDRETDTQYF. CDR3 bases read: TGTGCCAGTAGTACTCACGACAGGGAAACAGATACG.

Of note for this clone: The observed sequence ends 3 residues before the CDR3 terminus, with the missing tail filled in from the germline J gene. The rearrangement uses TRBV6-2 or TRBV6-3 and TRBJ2-1, with TRBD2 identical over 8 bases. V was clipped by 6 bases and J by 4 bases; unmatched bases: 14. This CDR3 has 17 amino acids. Germline V gene lookup returns CDR1 MNHEY and CDR2 SVGEGT. The CDR3 bases that were read are TGTGCCAGCAGGAGCATTTCCGGGACTAGAGGTTACAATGAG. It translates to CASRSISGTRGYNE. The complete CDR3 reads CASRSISGTRGYNEQFF.

A word on this clone: The read ends 3 residues early relative to the CDR3; the germline J gene fills the gap. The J gene is TRBJ2-5, the V gene TRBV30, with 12 positions matching TRBD2. The J segment lost 6 bases and the V segment lost 2 bases, leaving 7 bases of the junction unmatched. Germline V lookup: CDR1 GTSNPN, CDR2 SVGIG (reference sequence). The length of the CDR3 is 15 residues. CDR3 region: CAWSRTSGTVKTQYF. The CDR3 DNA, read in part, is TGTGCCTGGAGTCGGACTAGCGGGACTGTGAAGACC. Full variable domain (remainder filled in from reference TRBV30 and TRBJ2-5): SQTIHQWPATLVQPVGSPLSLECTVEGTSNPNLYWYRQAAGRGLQLLFYSVGIGQISSEVPQNLSASRPQDRQFILSSKKLLLSDSGFYLCAWSRTSGTVKTQYFGPGTRLLVL.

The table lists this clone with a few counts. The read terminates 3 residues ahead of where the CDR3 ends, so the germline J gene completes it. V usage is TRBV18 and J usage is TRBJ2-7, with D maybe TRBD1 (6 bases). With 4 bases removed from V and 0 bases from J, the gap between germline ends came to 16 bases. This CDR3 has 16 amino acids. Germline CDR1 KGHSH, CDR2 LQKENI. CDR3 DNA (partial): TGTGCCAGCTCACGAGAGTTGGGGGCGGACTCCTACGAG. This codes for CASSRELGADSYE. The entire CDR3 reads CASSRELGADSYEQYF.

This clone was seen more than once but under ten times. The CDR3 is cut off 3 residues early in the read; its end comes from the germline J gene. This rearrangement joins TRBV19 to TRBJ1-6; a weak D match, TRBD1 (5 bases). CDR1 is LNHDA, CDR2 SQIVND, per germline (reference sequence). The CDR3 is 12 amino acids. With 7 bases removed from V and 5 bases from J, the gap between germline ends came to 6 bases. CDR3 DNA, as far as it was read: TGTGCCAGTACCAGGGATAATTCACCC. This sequence encodes CASTRDNSP. Given in full, the CDR3 is CASTRDNSPLHF.

This clone was seen a few times. Read coverage stops 3 residues before the CDR3 terminus; the germline J gene supplies the remainder. V and J are TRBV19 and TRBJ1-1; 7 positions agree with TRBD1. CDR1 LNHDA and CDR2 SQIVND come from the germline V gene (reference sequence). The CDR3 is made up of 14 amino acids. J gave up 0 bases and V 5 bases, and 3 bases lay outside the gene matches. The covered CDR3 bases are TGTGCCAGTAGTCCGGGACAGATGAACACTGAA. Translating gives CASSPGQMNTE. The CDR3 in its entirety is CASSPGQMNTEAFF.

This clone came up a few times. The read ends 3 residues before the CDR3 terminus; that terminus is restored from the germline J gene. The chain couples TRBV2 to TRBJ2-5; 8 nucleotides align to TRBD1. Germline V gene sequence: CDR1 SNHLY, CDR2 FYNNEI. CDR3 size: 14 residues. V shed 5 bases and J 1 base; nucleotides not matched to a gene: 3. The CDR3 bases that were read are TGTGCCAGCAGTAGGGGGACAGGCCAAGAGACC. Translated: CASSRGTGQET. The CDR3, in full, reads CASSRGTGQETQYF.

This clone was seen only a few times. Sequencing ends 3 residues short of the CDR3 end; the germline J gene provides the rest. The gene calls are TRBV20-1 and TRBJ2-3; D may be TRBD2 (5 bases). V dropped 7 bases and J dropped 2 bases, with 16 bases sitting between them. CDR3 length: 14 amino acids. Germline V CDR1 and CDR2: DFQATT, SNEGSKA (reference sequence). This chain's CDR3 is CSVDGEGYTDTQYF. The sequenced part of the CDR3 DNA is TGCAGTGTAGATGGTGAGGGTTACACAGATACG.